The T cell receptor beta chain under discussion was sequenced for a study of vaccination effects on CD4 cells after COVID-19 (dated by TCRdb to between 2021 and 2024). Turning to the overall study: Each participant got two doses of an mRNA SARS-CoV-2 vaccine, either BNT162b2 or mRNA-1273. Cultures from other donors in the study were sequenced using the Oncomine TCR Beta short-read assay on an Illumina iSeq 100. The study compared SARS-CoV-2 spike-specific CD4+ TCR repertoires before and after mRNA vaccination in COVID-19 convalescent patients and infection-naive vaccine recipients. The full study included roughly 11 COVID-19 convalescent patients and a few SARS-CoV-2-naive healthy vaccine recipients.

Here is what the overall study found, with its caveats: Marked clonal contraction was observed in both infection-induced and vaccine-induced clones at late post-vaccination timepoints, consistent with waning T cell responses. The study was limited by a small number of convalescent patients, and early post-infection timepoints were lacking. In healthy vaccine recipients, vaccine-induced clones were almost all SARS-CoV-2 mono-reactive, with only 1 of 255 being cross-reactive with common cold coronaviruses.

The library was produced with the immunoSEQ multiplex PCR assay. DNA from the cultured, isolated CD4+ T cells was subjected to TCR beta CDR3 sequencing. In the source study's methods: Non-productive TCR sequences were removed and reads were trimmed to the CDR3 region, keeping CDR3s of at least 7 amino acids. Antigen-specific clonotypes were identified with the MANAFEST web app by comparing expansion in peptide wells against reference cultures. To count as positive, a clone had to show expansion at FDR<0.05 compared with the reference and with all other wells, an odds ratio above 5, and a frequency above 0.1% in two replicate wells. A clonotype was called cross-reactive if it was significantly expanded both in SARS-CoV-2 spike wells and in at least one common cold coronavirus spike condition. Using the stringdist R package, CDR3 similarity was measured by Levenshtein distance, and unrooted trees were constructed with ape in R 3.6.1. TCRdb mirrors the immuneACCESS table, restricted to in-frame sequences. Some clones are absent from its copies; in checked studies, under half trace to an unresolved V gene, and the reason for the others is unknown. That table is the source of V, J and clone size, and D and trimming were worked out from the DNA. The sample table holds roughly 20,000 clones, of which 70% to 80% were seen once. Approximately 16% of the sample is held by the ten biggest clonotypes.

To identify antigen-specific CD4+ T cell clonotypes by their expansion, the ViraFEST assay first stimulated PBMC with viral peptide pools and then applied TCR sequencing. After around 10 days of culture, CD4+ T cells were isolated with the EasySep CD4+ T cell isolation kit. None of the healthy vaccine recipients had a prior SARS-CoV-2 infection, which was confirmed by nucleocapsid antibody tests that came back negative both before and after vaccination. Approximately 2 million PBMC per well were cultured with approximately 10 ug/ml peptides in IMDM containing about 5% human AB serum, roughly 9.5 IU/ml IL-2 and gentamicin. On days 3 and 7, half of the culture medium was replaced with fresh IL-2-containing medium. Unless noted otherwise, every peptide stimulation condition was cultured in triplicate wells. Using Ficoll-Paque Plus gradient centrifugation, PBMC were separated from whole blood and then either used fresh or cryopreserved at -140C. The overlapping peptide pools covered the spike proteins of SARS-CoV-2 and of the common cold coronaviruses HCoV-NL63, HCoV-OC43 and HCoV-229E. Genomic DNA was extracted from cultured CD4+ T cells with the QIAamp micro DNA kit.

Remarks on this clone: Its antigen remains unidentified. Within one base of it there is no much larger clone, and no base qualities were kept.

The CDR3 holds 13 amino acids from the cysteine to the phenylalanine. Just CDR3 DNA is preserved here, 39 bases in frame from base 1. V loses 3 bases, J loses 0 bases, and the germline ends lie 5 bases apart. As encoded in the germline V gene (reference sequence), CDR1 is SEHNR while CDR2 is FQNEAQ. Here the sequenced sample was CD4+ T cells from PBMCs cultured with HCoV-229E spike peptides, taken before COVID-19 vaccination. The cell subset or site label corresponds to: HCoV-229E spike overlapping peptide pool stimulation. This TCR came from a human donor who received a COVID-19 vaccine. The chain couples TRBV7-9 to TRBJ1-1, with the D gene not confidently named. The CDR3 in this case is CASSFGLNTEAFF. The DNA sequence is as follows: TGTGCCAGCAGCTTTGGATTGAACACTGAAGCTTTCTTT.